The T cell receptor (beta chain) described here comes from a study of regulatory T cells in long-lasting Graves disease. Study-level points and caveats: Study was limited to peripheral blood, excluding thyroid tissue. Persistent cases of Graves' showed reduced TCR diversity relative to newly diagnosed patients. The study found persistent patients shared more public clonotypes (more than 2,500) than new patients (around 870). Limited sample numbers may have lowered accuracy.

Many counts were recorded for this clonotype. No antigen is known for it. As for time point: persistent/refractory GD, antithyroid drugs over 5 years with positive TRAb. The authors made the TCR library using RNA they extracted from PBMCs. For TCR beta, libraries came from iRepertoire HTBI primers and Arm-PCR of CDR3 regions. TCRdb re-called the multiplex PCR reads with MiXCR, one entry per CDR3 protein. Among roughly 470,000 distinct CDR3 sequences listed, 20% to 25% were seen once. The input for sequencing was peripheral blood mononuclear cells (PBMCs), taken when the disease was refractory, from a patient treated with antithyroid drugs. The clonotype originates from a female donor with Graves disease.

This CDR3 is CASSRGTGLTAFF. CDR3 nucleotides: TGTGCCAGCAGCCGCGGAACAGGGTTAACAGCTTTCTTT. V and J are TRBV11-1 and TRBJ1-1; possible D gene TRBD1, 6 bases. The germline V and J ends were trimmed by 5 bases and 10 bases, with 17 bases remaining between them. The CDR3 loop spans 13 amino acids. Germline CDR1 and CDR2: SGHAT and FQDESV (reference sequence).